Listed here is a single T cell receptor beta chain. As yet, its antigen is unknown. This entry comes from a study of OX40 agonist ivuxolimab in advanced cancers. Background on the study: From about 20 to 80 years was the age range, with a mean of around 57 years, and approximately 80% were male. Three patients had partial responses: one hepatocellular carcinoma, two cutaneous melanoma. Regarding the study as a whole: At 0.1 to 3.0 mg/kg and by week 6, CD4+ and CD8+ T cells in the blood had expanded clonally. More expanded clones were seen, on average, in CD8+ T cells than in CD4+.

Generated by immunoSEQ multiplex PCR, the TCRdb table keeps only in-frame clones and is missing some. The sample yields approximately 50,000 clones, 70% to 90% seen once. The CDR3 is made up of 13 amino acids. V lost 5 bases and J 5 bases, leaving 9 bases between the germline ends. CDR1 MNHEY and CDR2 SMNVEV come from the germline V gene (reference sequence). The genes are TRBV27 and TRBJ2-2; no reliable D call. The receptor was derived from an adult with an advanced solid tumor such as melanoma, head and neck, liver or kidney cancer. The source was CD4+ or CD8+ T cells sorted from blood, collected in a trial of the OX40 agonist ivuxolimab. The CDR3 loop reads CASSDSSTGELFF. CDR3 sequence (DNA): TGTGCCAGCAGTGACTCGAGTACCGGGGAGCTGTTTTTT.